This T cell receptor beta chain was retrieved from a study of T cell repertoires in cytomegalovirus infection. Study context: Matching HLA type, along with CMV infection, was indicated by public TCR beta signatures.

This clonotype was seen only a few times. What it binds is unknown. Study-wide results and caveats: Totalled public TCR beta family frequency picked out people who carried CMV plus the relevant HLA. CMV-specific TCR beta clonotypes restricted by HLA-C dominated the ex vivo response.

Each CDR3 protein gets one entry after TCRdb re-called the reads with MiXCR. The sample holds roughly 200,000 distinct CDR3 sequences, about 15% seen once. The V gene end was trimmed by 7 bases and the J gene end by 0 bases; junction bases not matched to a gene: 5. There are 14 residues in the CDR3. From germline, CDR1 is SEHNR and CDR2 FQNEAQ (reference sequence). Specimen: CD8+ T cells from PBMCs. The V and J genes are TRBV7-9 and TRBJ2-5; 7 bases line up with TRBD1. The clonotype comes from a human donor in good health (CMV status not recorded). Some clones in this sample may be carry-over from other donors' samples. CDR3 nucleotide sequence: TGTGCCAGCACCTCAGACAGGGACCAAGAGACCCAGTACTTC. This encodes CASTSDRDQETQYF.